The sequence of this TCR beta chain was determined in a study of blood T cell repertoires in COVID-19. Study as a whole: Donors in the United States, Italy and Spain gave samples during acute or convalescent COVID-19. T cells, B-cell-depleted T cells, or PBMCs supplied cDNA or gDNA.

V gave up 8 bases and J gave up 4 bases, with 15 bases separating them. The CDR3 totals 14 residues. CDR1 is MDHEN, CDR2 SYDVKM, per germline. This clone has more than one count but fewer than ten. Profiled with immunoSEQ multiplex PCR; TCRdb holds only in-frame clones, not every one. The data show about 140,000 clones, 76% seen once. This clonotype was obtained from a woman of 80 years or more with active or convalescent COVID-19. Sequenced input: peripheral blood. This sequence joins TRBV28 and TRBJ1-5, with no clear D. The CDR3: CASRFVQINQPQHF. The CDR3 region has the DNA TGTGCCAGCCGATTCGTTCAGATTAATCAGCCCCAGCATTTT.